This T cell receptor beta chain was obtained from a study of OX40 agonist ivuxolimab in advanced cancers. A note on the overall study: The costimulatory receptor OX40 (CD134) was targeted by ivuxolimab, a fully human IgG2 agonistic monoclonal antibody. Intravenous ivuxolimab was administered to patients every 2 weeks at six dose levels: 0.01, 0.1, 0.3, 1.5, 3 and 10 mg/kg. Among the 52 dose-escalation patients, around 19 had hepatocellular carcinoma, about 15 melanoma, 9 renal cell carcinoma and 9 head and neck cancer. In the dose-escalation cohort, more than 80% of patients were male, and the mean age was around 65 years with a range of roughly 20 to 85. Prior anti-PD-1, anti-PD-L1 or anti-CTLA-4 therapy was permitted, and approximately 39% of dose-escalation patients had received checkpoint inhibitors. Three dose-escalation patients achieved partial responses, one with hepatocellular carcinoma and two with cutaneous melanoma. The purpose of peripheral TCRbeta sequencing was to test whether ivuxolimab changed TCR sequence diversity and led to clonal T-cell expansion. The paper describes the monotherapy dose-escalation part (N of about 55 patients) of the phase I trial of ivuxolimab.

General conclusions and limits of the study: Low levels of normalized T-cell clonal expansion were also seen in some patients who did not respond. In the 0.1-3.0 mg/kg groups, partial responders had among the lowest normalized peripheral clonal expansion, particularly in CD8+ T cells. At doses of 0.1 to 3.0 mg/kg, clonal expansion of both CD4+ and CD8+ T cells in blood was seen between baseline and week 6. Which antigens the clonally expanded peripheral T cells were specific for was not determined. On average, CD8+ T cells showed more expanded clones than CD4+ T cells after ivuxolimab.

Genomic DNA was isolated from the sorted cells so that the TCRbeta CDR3 region could be sequenced. The immunoSEQ Assay was used for sequencing of TCRbeta CDR3 regions. The immuneACCESS repertoire file appears here via TCRdb, limited to in-frame rearrangements. These files lack a portion of the clones; in checked studies, under half of the deficit traces to unresolved V genes, and the cause of the others is not known. A total of 35,000 to 45,000 clones appear in this sample, roughly 90% of them only once. The ten largest clones represent roughly 19% of the sample. Patients with autoimmune disease history or receiving systemic immunosuppression were excluded from the trial. In every dose cohort, peripheral blood was drawn for TCR sequencing at baseline, cycle 4 day 1, and cycle 7 day 1. Samples were obtained from an open-label, multicenter, first-in-human phase I dose-escalation trial of ivuxolimab. Adults with locally advanced or metastatic melanoma, renal cell carcinoma, hepatocellular carcinoma or head and neck squamous cell carcinoma were enrolled in the trial. Before TCR sequencing, CD4+ T cells and CD8+ T cells were sorted from peripheral blood as separate populations.

On this clone: Its recognized antigen is unknown. Base qualities are missing; no much larger clone stands one base away.

V and J are truncated by 2 bases and 5 bases respectively, leaving an intervening sequence of 19 bases. From the cysteine through the phenylalanine, the CDR3 covers 16 amino acids. The read is trimmed to its CDR3 DNA, 48 bases read in frame from base 1. Reading the germline V gene gives CDR1 SGHDN and CDR2 FVKESK. The V and J genes are TRBV14 and TRBJ2-7; tentative D gene TRBD1, with 6 bases matching. The sequencing used CD4+ or CD8+ T cells sorted from blood, collected in a trial of the OX40 agonist ivuxolimab. The TCR comes from an adult with an advanced solid tumor such as melanoma, head and neck, liver or kidney cancer. CDR3 sequence: CASSQWGLGEPDEQYF. Here is the DNA: TGTGCCAGCAGCCAATGGGGGCTTGGGGAGCCCGACGAGCAGTACTTC.